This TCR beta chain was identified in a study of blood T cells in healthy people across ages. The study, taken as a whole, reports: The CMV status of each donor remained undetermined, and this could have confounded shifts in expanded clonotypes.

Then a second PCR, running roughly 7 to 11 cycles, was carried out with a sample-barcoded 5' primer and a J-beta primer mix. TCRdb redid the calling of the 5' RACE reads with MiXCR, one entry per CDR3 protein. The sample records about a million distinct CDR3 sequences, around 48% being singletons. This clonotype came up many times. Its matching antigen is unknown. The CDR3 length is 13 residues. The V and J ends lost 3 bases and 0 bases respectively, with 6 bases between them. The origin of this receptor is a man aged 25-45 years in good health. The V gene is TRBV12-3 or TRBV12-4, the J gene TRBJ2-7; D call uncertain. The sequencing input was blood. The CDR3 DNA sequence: TGTGCCAGCAGTTTTCCGAGCTCCTACGAGCAGTACTTC. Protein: CASSFPSSYEQYF.